Shown below are 25 T cell receptor beta chains from a single sample sequenced in a study of neoadjuvant anti-PD-1 for oral cavity cancer. Time point given: after neoadjuvant nivolumab, at surgical resection. This table comes from immunoSEQ multiplex PCR, and its TCRdb copy is limited to in-frame clones, with some not included. This sample has 10,000 to 15,000 clones, with roughly 70% found just once. The sample in question was PBMCs, obtained after nivolumab (anti-PD-1) treatment. These receptors were obtained from a person aged 35-80 years with oral cavity squamous cell carcinoma.

J is TRBJ2-2 and V is TRBV7-8; D remains unclear. V was shortened by 5 bases and J by 7 bases, with 17 bases between the two germline ends. The CDR3 extends over 15 amino acids. Germline values: CDR1 SGHVS, CDR2 FQNEAQ. The CDR3 DNA is TGTGCCAGCAGCGGCGGACCTACCTTGGACGGGGAGCTGTTTTTT. Amino acids: CASSGGPTLDGELFF.

V is TRBV19 and J is TRBJ2-3, with 8 bases that match TRBD1. Germline CDR1 LNHDA, CDR2 SQIVND (reference sequence). The CDR3 contains 15 residues. J gave up 3 bases and V 5 bases, and 7 bases lay outside the gene matches. The DNA for the CDR3 is TGTGCCAGTAGTCCCTGGACAGGGAAGACAGATACGCAGTATTTT. Amino acid sequence: CASSPWTGKTDTQYF.

The rearrangement links TRBV6-1 to TRBJ1-1; 9 bases align to TRBD1. The CDR3 is 16 amino acids. CDR1 is MNHNS and CDR2 is SASEGT in the germline V gene. The junction had 7 bases not matched to a gene; V was cut back by 3 bases and J by 2 bases. As DNA, the CDR3 is TGTGCCAGCAGTGAGAGACCGGGACAGGGAAACACTGAAGCTTTCTTT. Its translation is CASSERPGQGNTEAFF.

The chain carries TRBV18 and TRBJ2-1; possible D gene TRBD1, 6 bases. Between the trimmed V and J ends, which lost 3 bases and 5 bases, there was a span of 11 bases. CDR3 length: 14 amino acids. Germline loops: CDR1 KGHSH, CDR2 LQKENI. CDR3 in amino acids: CASSPRTANNEQFF. Written as DNA, the CDR3 is TGTGCCAGCTCACCGCGGACAGCCAACAATGAGCAGTTCTTC.

This chain links TRBV6-6 with TRBJ1-1; D call uncertain. The CDR3 sequence is 12 residues long. CDR1 and CDR2 from the germline V gene are MNHNY and SVGAGI (reference sequence). The V and J ends lost 0 bases and 10 bases respectively, with 9 bases between them. Written as DNA, the CDR3 is TGTGCCAGCAGTTACTCCGACGGCTTAGCTTTCTTT. Protein: CASSYSDGLAFF.

The V gene is TRBV6-1, the J gene TRBJ1-5; D not certain. This CDR3 is 16 amino acids long. Germline V gene lookup returns CDR1 MNHNS and CDR2 SASEGT. V shed 0 bases and J shed 1 base, with 10 bases lying between them. CDR3 DNA sequence: TGTGCCAGCAGTGAAGCGGGTCGGACCAGCAATCAGCCCCAGCATTTT. Its protein is CASSEAGRTSNQPQHF.

The chain links TRBV29-1 to TRBJ2-7, with a tentative D call TRBD2 (5 bases). The germline gives CDR1 SQVTM, CDR2 ANQGSEA. The V end was cut by 3 bases, the J end by 1 base, with 19 bases between. The CDR3 is 16 amino acids. CDR3 coding DNA: TGCAGCGTTGAGAGGGCGAAGCGTAGGCCATCCTACGAGCAGTACTTC. This codes for CSVERAKRRPSYEQYF.

In this sample, this clone turned up a few times. The V call is TRBV15, the J call TRBJ2-7, with TRBD2 matching over 7 bases. The V segment lost 5 bases and the J segment 4 bases; nucleotides outside the gene matches: 14. Germline values: CDR1 LNHNV, CDR2 YYDKDF (reference sequence). CDR3 size: 16 residues. The CDR3 nucleotides are TGTGCCACCAGCGGGACGAGCGGGGCACTTGCTTACGAGCAGTACTTC. Translating gives CATSGTSGALAYEQYF.

The chain carries TRBV6-1 and TRBJ2-5, with 8 bases matching TRBD1. Unmatched junction bases numbered 8, after V lost 7 bases and J lost 4 bases. The germline CDR1 and CDR2 sequences are MNHNS and SASEGT. The CDR3 covers 14 residues. The CDR3 is CASNDRGRGETQYF. CDR3 nucleotide sequence: TGTGCCAGCAACGACAGGGGCCGGGGAGAGACCCAGTACTTC.

The chain couples TRBV13 to TRBJ2-2, with D tentatively TRBD2 (5 bases). Germline lookup yields CDR1 PRHDT and CDR2 FYEKMQ (reference sequence). Trimming removed 6 bases at V and 4 bases at J, with 9 bases between. This CDR3 spans 13 amino acids. Written as DNA, the CDR3 is TGTGCCAGCAGACGTGCGGGCACCGGGGAGCTGTTTTTT. Translated: CASRRAGTGELFF.

This chain connects TRBV12-5 to TRBJ2-7, with a possible D match to TRBD1 (5 bases). Germline assignment: CDR1 LGHNT and CDR2 FRNRAP. V lost 6 bases to trimming and J lost 2 bases, with 14 bases between them. The CDR3 spans 14 residues. CDR3 protein: CASGVGDSTYEQYF. As DNA, the CDR3 is TGTGCTAGTGGCGTAGGGGATAGCACCTACGAGCAGTACTTC.

The V gene is TRBV7-6, the J gene TRBJ2-7; D gene uncertain. The V end was cut by 5 bases, the J end by 2 bases, with 10 bases between. Germline V gives CDR1 SGHVS, CDR2 FNYEAQ. CDR3 length equals 13 residues. In DNA, the CDR3 is TGTGCCAGCAGCCCACCTCTAACCTACGAGCAGTACTTC. It encodes CASSPPLTYEQYF.

This clone appeared once. CDR3 amino acids: CASRTQGGNTEAFF. The CDR3 region has the DNA TGTGCCAGCAGGACACAGGGCGGGAACACTGAAGCTTTCTTT. This chain joins TRBV2 and TRBJ1-1, with D tentatively TRBD1 (6 bases). Germline V gene sequence: CDR1 SNHLY, CDR2 FYNNEI. The CDR3 consists of 14 residues. Trimming stripped 6 bases from V and 1 base from J, with 12 bases between. The whole variable domain, filled in from reference TRBV2 and TRBJ1-1, reads EPEVTQTPSHQVTQMGQEVILRCVPISNHLYFYWYRQILGQKVEFLVSFYNNEISEKSEIFDDQFSVERPDGSNFTLKIRSTKLEDSAMYFCASRTQGGNTEAFFGQGTRLTVV.

This chain joins TRBV11-3 and TRBJ2-1, with 8 nucleotides matching TRBD2. Trimming at V came to 1 base and at J to 2 bases, leaving 4 bases not matched to a gene. This CDR3 has 16 residues. Germline CDR1 and CDR2: SGHNT and YENEEA. This CDR3 reads CASSLGGSGTYNEQFF. The CDR3, as DNA: TGTGCCAGCAGCTTAGGTGGTAGCGGGACCTACAATGAGCAGTTCTTC.

The rearrangement uses TRBV27 and TRBJ2-3; TRBD2 matches 10 bases. The junction had 9 bases not matched to a gene; V was cut back by 3 bases and J by 6 bases. Germline V gives CDR1 MNHEY, CDR2 SMNVEV (reference sequence). The CDR3 length is 16 residues. The CDR3 region is CASSFGLAAKSDTQYF. CDR3 DNA: TGTGCCAGCAGTTTCGGACTAGCGGCGAAGTCGGATACGCAGTATTTT.

This sequence joins TRBV10-3 and TRBJ2-7; 7 bases are a match to TRBD2. V lost 5 bases, J lost 6 bases, and 7 bases stayed unmatched. This CDR3 is 13 amino acids long. Per germline, CDR1 ENHRY and CDR2 SYGVKD. CDR3 coding DNA: TGTGCCATCAGTAGGCCAGCGGGACTCGAGCAGTACTTC. Translation gives CAISRPAGLEQYF.

The chain joins TRBV7-6 to TRBJ2-7; a possible D gene is TRBD1 (6 bases). The CDR3 is made up of 13 amino acids. Trimming took off 1 base at V and 6 bases at J, with 10 bases between the two ends. Germline lookup yields CDR1 SGHVS and CDR2 FNYEAQ. For the CDR3, the DNA is TGTGCCAGCAGCTTAGTGGCAGGGGCCGAGCAGTACTTC. As protein: CASSLVAGAEQYF.

The chain joins TRBV19 to TRBJ2-1; 9 nucleotides agree with TRBD1. The germline gives CDR1 LNHDA, CDR2 SQIVND (reference sequence). Germline trimming cut 7 bases from V and 3 bases from J; bases unmatched to any gene: 13. The length of the CDR3 is 17 residues. CDR3 bases: TGTGCCAGTACCTCCCGGGACAGGGTAAGCGGCTACAATGAGCAGTTCTTC. It translates to CASTSRDRVSGYNEQFF.

This clone showed up just a few times. V gene TRBV12-5 combines with J gene TRBJ1-2; D is perhaps TRBD1 (5 bases). Trimming cost V 5 bases and J 4 bases, with 11 bases left between them. Germline CDR1 and CDR2: LGHNT and FRNRAP. The CDR3 loop spans 13 amino acids. The CDR3 coding sequence is TGTGCTAGTGGTCTCGATACAGGCTATGGCTACACCTTC. Its translation is CASGLDTGYGYTF.

The chain carries TRBV6-6 and TRBJ1-2; no firm D call. Per germline, CDR1 MNHNY and CDR2 SVGAGI (reference sequence). The CDR3 spans 15 residues. The germline V and J ends were trimmed by 9 bases and 0 bases, with 17 bases remaining between them. The CDR3 DNA sequence: TGTGCCAGTTCCGCAGTTCTTAGATCTAACTATGGCTACACCTTC. Amino acids: CASSAVLRSNYGYTF.

The rearrangement links TRBV5-6 to TRBJ1-2; TRBD1 agrees at 10 bases. CDR3 length: 13 amino acids. The germline V gene has CDR1 SGHDT and CDR2 YYEEEE. V shed 4 bases and J 6 bases; nucleotides not matched to a gene: 3. The CDR3 DNA follows: TGTGCCAGCAGCCACGGGACAGGGGATGGCTACACCTTC. It yields the protein CASSHGTGDGYTF.

The V gene is TRBV6-5, the J gene TRBJ1-2, with TRBD1 identical over 8 bases. Per the germline V gene, CDR1 is MNHEY and CDR2 is SVGAGI. The V and J ends lost 2 bases and 8 bases, in that order; junction bases with no gene match: 7. This CDR3 region has 14 residues. The CDR3 region is CASSYGQGLGGYTF. The CDR3 nucleotides read TGTGCCAGCAGTTACGGACAGGGTTTGGGCGGCTACACCTTC.

The chain combines TRBV7-9 with TRBJ1-2; D remains ambiguous. CDR3 size: 13 residues. Trimming took 1 base from V and 5 from J, leaving 8 bases between them. From germline, CDR1 is SEHNR and CDR2 FQNEAQ (reference sequence). The CDR3 loop is CASSLGGEYGYTF. CDR3 sequence (DNA): TGTGCCAGCAGCTTAGGTGGGGAGTATGGCTACACCTTC.

J is TRBJ1-5 and V is TRBV6-4; D is perhaps TRBD1 (6 bases). This CDR3 is 18 amino acids long. V lost 0 bases, J lost 2 bases, and 17 bases lay in between. Germline loops: CDR1 MRHNA, CDR2 SNTAGT. The CDR3 region is CASSDSTGGAKGNQPQHF. Here the CDR3 DNA reads TGTGCCAGCAGTGACTCTACGGGGGGCGCGAAGGGCAATCAGCCCCAGCATTTT.

Here the CDR3 DNA reads TGTGCCAGCAGTGAACCTGGGAACACTGAAGCTTTCTTT. Translated: CASSEPGNTEAFF. The gene calls are TRBV2 and TRBJ1-1; unclear D gene. V was shortened by 2 bases and J by 1 base, with 5 bases between the two germline ends. The CDR3 contains 13 residues. The germline V gene encodes CDR1 SNHLY and CDR2 FYNNEI. The full variable domain, rest sourced from reference TRBV2 and TRBJ1-1, is EPEVTQTPSHQVTQMGQEVILRCVPISNHLYFYWYRQILGQKVEFLVSFYNNEISEKSEIFDDQFSVERPDGSNFTLKIRSTKLEDSAMYFCASSEPGNTEAFFGQGTRLTVV.